The clone carrying this TCR beta chain showed up many times. This sample was included in a study of Graves' ophthalmopathy and Graves' hyperthyroidism. Study information: Upon initial diagnosis and before any treatment, peripheral blood was collected.

From germline, CDR1 is GTSNPN and CDR2 SVGIG (reference sequence). The CDR3 is 14 residues long. After removal of 4 bases from V and 5 bases from J, the junction contained 8 bases not matched to a gene. The authors amplified TCR beta CDR3 regions, and they did so from RNA transcripts for repertoire sequencing. The first round was an RT-PCR with HTBI primers, and the second round was a multiplex PCR. TCRdb processed the multiplex PCR reads anew with MiXCR; each CDR3 protein has one entry. The table lists 600,000 to 650,000 distinct CDR3 sequences, 22% of them singletons. Ineligible for inclusion were patients with other autoimmune diseases, uncontrolled infections, pregnancy or lactation.

V gene TRBV30 combines with J gene TRBJ1-1, with TRBD1 matching 9 bases. Sequencing was done on a sample of peripheral blood. This TCR was recovered from a woman aged 18-29 years with stable Graves' hyperthyroidism. Some clones in this sample may be carry-over from other donors' samples. CDR3 sequence (DNA): TGTGCCTGGACTGTAGGACAGGGGTGGACTGAAGCTTTCTTT. The encoded protein is CAWTVGQGWTEAFF. Drawing the rest from reference TRBV30 and TRBJ1-1, the complete variable domain is SQTIHQWPATLVQPVGSPLSLECTVEGTSNPNLYWYRQAAGRGLQLLFYSVGIGQISSEVPQNLSASRPQDRQFILSSKKLLLSDSGFYLCAWTVGQGWTEAFFGQGTRLTVV.